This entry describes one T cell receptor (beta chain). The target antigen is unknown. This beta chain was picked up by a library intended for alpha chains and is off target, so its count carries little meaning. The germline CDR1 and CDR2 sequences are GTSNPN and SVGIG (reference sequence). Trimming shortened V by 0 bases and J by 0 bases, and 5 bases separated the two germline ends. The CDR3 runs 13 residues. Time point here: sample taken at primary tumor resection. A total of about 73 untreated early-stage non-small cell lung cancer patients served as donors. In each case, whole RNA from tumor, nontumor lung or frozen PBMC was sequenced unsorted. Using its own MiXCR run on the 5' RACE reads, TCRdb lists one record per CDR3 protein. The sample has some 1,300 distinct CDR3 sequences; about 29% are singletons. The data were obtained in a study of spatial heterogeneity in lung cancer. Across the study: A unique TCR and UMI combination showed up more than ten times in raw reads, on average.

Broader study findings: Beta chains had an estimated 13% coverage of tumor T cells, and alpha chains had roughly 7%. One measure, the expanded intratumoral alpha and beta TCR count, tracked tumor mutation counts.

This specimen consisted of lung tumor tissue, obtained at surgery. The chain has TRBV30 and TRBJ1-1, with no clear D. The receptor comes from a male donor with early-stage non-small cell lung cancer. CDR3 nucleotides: TGTGCCTGGAGTGTACTCGTGAACACTGAAGCTTTCTTT. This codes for CAWSVLVNTEAFF.